This T cell receptor (beta chain) was identified in a study of OX40 agonist ivuxolimab in advanced cancers. Study-wide results and limits: CD4+ and CD8+ T cells in blood underwent clonal expansion by week 6 at 0.1 to 3.0 mg/kg.

This CDR3 region has 16 residues. Germline V gene data show CDR1 as LGHNA and CDR2 as YNFKEQ. The trim removed 6 bases at V and 3 bases at J, leaving 7 bases unmatched. Clones were sequenced by immunoSEQ multiplex PCR, and TCRdb holds only the in-frame ones, with some missing. Of about 40,000 clones in the sample, approximately 82% were seen once. Worth noting for this clone: The antigen is not known.

The genes are TRBV4-2 and TRBJ2-2; TRBD1 aligns across 10 bases. Sequencing was performed on CD4+ or CD8+ T cells sorted from blood, taken in a trial of the OX40 agonist ivuxolimab. The source is an adult with an advanced solid tumor such as melanoma, head and neck, liver or kidney cancer. CDR3 residues: CASRETGTGDTGELFF. CDR3 coding DNA: TGTGCCAGCAGGGAGACCGGGACAGGGGACACCGGGGAGCTGTTTTTT.